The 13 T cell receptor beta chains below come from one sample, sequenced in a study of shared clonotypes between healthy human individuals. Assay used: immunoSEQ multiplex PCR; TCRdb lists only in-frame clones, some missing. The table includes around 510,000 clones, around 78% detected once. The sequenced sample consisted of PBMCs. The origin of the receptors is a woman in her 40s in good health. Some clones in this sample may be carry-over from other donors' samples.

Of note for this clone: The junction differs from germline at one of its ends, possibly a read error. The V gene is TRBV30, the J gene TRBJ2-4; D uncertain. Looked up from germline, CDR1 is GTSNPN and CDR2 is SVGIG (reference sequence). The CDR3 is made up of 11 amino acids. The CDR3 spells CAWGAGEISSF. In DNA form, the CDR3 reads TGTGCCTGGGGCGCCGGAGAAATTTCGTCTTTC.

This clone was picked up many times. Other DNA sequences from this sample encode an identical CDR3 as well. CDR3 in DNA: TGTGCCAGCAAAGGGCCCAATGTTCCCCAGCATTTT. This gives the protein CASKGPNVPQHF. The rearrangement joins TRBV6-1 to TRBJ1-5; no firm D call. The CDR3 covers 12 residues. V was shortened by 7 bases and J by 10 bases, with 14 bases between the two germline ends. Germline CDR1 MNHNS, CDR2 SASEGT.

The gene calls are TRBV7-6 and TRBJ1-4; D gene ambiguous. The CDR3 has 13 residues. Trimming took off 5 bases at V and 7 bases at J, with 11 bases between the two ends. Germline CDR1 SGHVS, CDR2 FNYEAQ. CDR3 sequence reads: CASSPDWGEKLFF. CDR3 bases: TGTGCCAGCAGCCCCGATTGGGGTGAAAAACTGTTTTTT. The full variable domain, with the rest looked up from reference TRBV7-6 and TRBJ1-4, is GAGVSQSPRYKVTKRGQDVALRCDPISGHVSLYWYRQALGQGPEFLTYFNYEAQQDKSGLPNDRFSAERPEGSISTLTIQRTEQRDSAMYRCASSPDWGEKLFFGSGTQLSVL.

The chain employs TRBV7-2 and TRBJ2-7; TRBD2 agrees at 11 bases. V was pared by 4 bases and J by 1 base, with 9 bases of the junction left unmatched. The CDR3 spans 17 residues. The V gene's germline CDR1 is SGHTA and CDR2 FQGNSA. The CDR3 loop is CASSSQTRLAGSYEQYF. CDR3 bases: TGTGCCAGCAGCTCACAAACGCGACTAGCGGGATCCTACGAGCAGTACTTC.

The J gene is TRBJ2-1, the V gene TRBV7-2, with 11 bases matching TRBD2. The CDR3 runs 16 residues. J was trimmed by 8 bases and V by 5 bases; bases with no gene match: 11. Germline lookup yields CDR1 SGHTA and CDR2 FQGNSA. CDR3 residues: CASSTGLAGPSDEQFF. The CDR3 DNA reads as TGTGCCAGCAGCACAGGACTAGCGGGTCCAAGCGATGAGCAGTTCTTC. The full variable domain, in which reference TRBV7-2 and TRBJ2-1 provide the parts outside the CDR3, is GAGVSQSPSNKVTEKGKDVELRCDPISGHTALYWYRQSLGQGLEFLIYFQGNSAPDKSGLPSDRFSAERTGGSVSTLTIQRTQQEDSAVYLCASSTGLAGPSDEQFFGPGTRLTVL.

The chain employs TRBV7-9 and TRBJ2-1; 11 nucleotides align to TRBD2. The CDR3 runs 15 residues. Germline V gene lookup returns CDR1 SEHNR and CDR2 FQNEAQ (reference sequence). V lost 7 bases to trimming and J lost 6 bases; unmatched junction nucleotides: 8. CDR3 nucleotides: TGTGCCAGCACCCCACGACTAGCGGGACTCAATGAGCAGTTCTTC. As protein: CASTPRLAGLNEQFF.

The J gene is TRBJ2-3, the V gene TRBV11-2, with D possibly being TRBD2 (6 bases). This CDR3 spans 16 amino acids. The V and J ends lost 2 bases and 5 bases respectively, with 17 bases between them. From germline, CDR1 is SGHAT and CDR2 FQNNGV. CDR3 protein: CASSLPPRGGRDTQYF. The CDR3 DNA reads TGTGCCAGCAGCTTACCTCCACGGGGAGGAAGAGATACGCAGTATTTT.

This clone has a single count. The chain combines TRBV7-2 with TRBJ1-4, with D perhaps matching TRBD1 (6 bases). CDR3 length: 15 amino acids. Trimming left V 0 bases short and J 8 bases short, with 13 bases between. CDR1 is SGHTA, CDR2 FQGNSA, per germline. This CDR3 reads CASSLAMGGGEKLFF. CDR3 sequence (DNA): TGTGCCAGCAGCTTAGCGATGGGGGGCGGGGAAAAACTGTTTTTT.

The CDR3 spells CASSSSVGQYF. The CDR3 DNA is TGTGCCAGCAGCTCTTCAGTCGGGCAGTACTTC. The chain employs TRBV28 and TRBJ2-7, with D unresolved. This CDR3 has 11 residues. The V and J ends lost 6 bases and 9 bases respectively, with 12 bases between them. Germline assignment: CDR1 MDHEN and CDR2 SYDVKM.

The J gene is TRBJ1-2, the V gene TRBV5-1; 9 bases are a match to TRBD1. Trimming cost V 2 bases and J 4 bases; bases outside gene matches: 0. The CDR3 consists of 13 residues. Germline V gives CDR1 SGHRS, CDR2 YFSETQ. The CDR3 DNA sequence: TGCGCCAGCAGCTTACAGGGGGCCTATGGCTACACCTTC. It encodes CASSLQGAYGYTF.

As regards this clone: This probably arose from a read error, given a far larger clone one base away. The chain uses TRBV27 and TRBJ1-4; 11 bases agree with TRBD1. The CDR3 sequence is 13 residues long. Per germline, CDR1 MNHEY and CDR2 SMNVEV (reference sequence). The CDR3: CASGTGGIEKLSF. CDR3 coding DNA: TGTGCCAGCGGGACAGGGGGAATTGAAAAACTGTCTTTT. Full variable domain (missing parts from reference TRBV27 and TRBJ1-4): EAQVTQNPRYLITVTGKKLTVTCSQNMNHEYMSWYRQDPGLGLRQIYYSMNVEVTDKGDVPEGYKVSRKEKRNFPLILESPSPNQTSLYFCASGTGGIEKLSFGSGTQLSVL.

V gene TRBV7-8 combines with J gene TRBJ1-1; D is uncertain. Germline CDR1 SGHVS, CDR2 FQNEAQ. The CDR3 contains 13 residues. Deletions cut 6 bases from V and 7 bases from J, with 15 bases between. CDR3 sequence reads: CASSHRSGYEAFF. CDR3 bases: TGTGCCAGCAGTCATCGGTCAGGATATGAAGCTTTCTTT.

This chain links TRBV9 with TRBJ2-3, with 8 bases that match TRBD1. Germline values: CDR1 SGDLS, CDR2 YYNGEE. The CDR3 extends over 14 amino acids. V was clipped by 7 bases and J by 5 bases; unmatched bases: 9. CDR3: CASGRTGKGDTQYF. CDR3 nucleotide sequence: TGTGCCAGCGGAAGGACAGGGAAGGGAGATACGCAGTATTTT.